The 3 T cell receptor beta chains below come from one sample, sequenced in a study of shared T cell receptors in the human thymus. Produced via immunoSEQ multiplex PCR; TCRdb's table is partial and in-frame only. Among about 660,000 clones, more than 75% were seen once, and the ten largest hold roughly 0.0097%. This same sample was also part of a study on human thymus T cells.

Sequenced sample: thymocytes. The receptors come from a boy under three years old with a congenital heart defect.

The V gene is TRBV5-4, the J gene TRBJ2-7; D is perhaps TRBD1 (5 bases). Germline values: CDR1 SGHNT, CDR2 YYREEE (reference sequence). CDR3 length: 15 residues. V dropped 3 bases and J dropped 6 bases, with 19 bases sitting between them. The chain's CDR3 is CASSSDSDLPSEQYF. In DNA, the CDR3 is TGTGCCAGCAGCTCCGACAGCGACCTCCCCTCCGAGCAGTACTTC.

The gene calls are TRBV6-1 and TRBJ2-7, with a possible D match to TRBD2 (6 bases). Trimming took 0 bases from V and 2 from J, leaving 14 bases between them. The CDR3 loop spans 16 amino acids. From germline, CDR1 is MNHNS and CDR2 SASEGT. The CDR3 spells CASSEASTRTTYEQYF. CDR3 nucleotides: TGTGCCAGCAGTGAAGCGTCGACACGGACTACCTACGAGCAGTACTTC.

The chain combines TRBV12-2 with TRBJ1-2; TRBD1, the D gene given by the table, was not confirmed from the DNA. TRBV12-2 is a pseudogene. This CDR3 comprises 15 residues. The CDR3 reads CASRPTGDWDYGYTF. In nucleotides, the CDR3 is TGTGCAAGTCGCCCCACAGGAGACTGGGACTATGGCTACACCTTC.